The next 3 T cell receptor beta chains were all read from a single sample in a study of CD8+ T cells in alopecia areata. Indicated treatment: oral pan-JAK inhibitor, 5-10 mg twice daily. Extracted RNA was reverse transcribed, and the resulting cDNA served as sequencing template. Sequencing was performed with immunoSEQ multiplex PCR; in TCRdb, only in-frame clones are kept and a portion is missing. The sample has some 190,000 clones, roughly three fifths seen once. The sequencing used CD4+ T cells sorted from blood, collected at week 4, from a patient treated with tofacitinib. These receptors were obtained from a human donor with alopecia areata.

The chain recombines TRBV16 with TRBJ2-7; D is uncertain. Germline lookup yields CDR1 KGHSY and CDR2 FQNENV. The CDR3 is 13 amino acids. The germline V and J ends were trimmed by 4 bases and 7 bases, with 14 bases remaining between them. Here the CDR3 DNA reads TGTGCCAGCAGCCCGCCCTCGGGCCGGGAGCAGTACTTC. This gives the protein CASSPPSGREQYF.

The chain is built from TRBV2 and TRBJ2-4; D may be TRBD1 (6 bases). There are 15 residues in the CDR3. Trimming pared 1 base from V and 1 base from J, leaving 8 bases between. The V gene's germline CDR1 is SNHLY and CDR2 FYNNEI. CDR3 bases: TGTGCCAGCAGTGAAGGGGGGCCGGCCAAAAACATTCAGTACTTC. As protein: CASSEGGPAKNIQYF.

This clone was counted once. V and J are TRBV5-6 and TRBJ2-7; D possibly uses TRBD1 or TRBD2 (5 bases each). Trimming left V 0 bases short and J 2 bases short, with 12 bases between. The CDR3 covers 15 residues. Germline CDR1 is SGHDT and CDR2 is YYEEEE. This CDR3 reads CASSLDPGTTYEQYF. CDR3 nucleotides: TGTGCCAGCAGCTTGGACCCGGGGACGACCTACGAGCAGTACTTC.